This T cell receptor (beta chain) was sequenced in a study of cytomegalovirus exposure and HLA in healthy donors. Whole-study findings and limits: A prior analysis recorded that most TCR beta V segments were productive about 87% or about 30% of the time. Roughly 170 TCR beta chains were listed as cytomegalovirus-associated.

There were likely unrecorded immune exposures, though donors were nominally healthy when sampled. The PCR employed 60 Vbeta primers together with 13 Jbeta primers. Assay: immunoSEQ multiplex PCR; the TCRdb copy retains only in-frame clones and omits some. The sample consists of 150,000 to 200,000 clones, under 70% of them appearing once. Concerning this clone itself: Its antigen is currently unknown.

CDR1 is MRHNA and CDR2 is SNTAGT in the germline V gene. Trimming removed 6 bases at V and 7 bases at J, with 25 bases between. The CDR3 contains 17 residues. Sequencing was carried out using PBMCs. The chain employs TRBV6-4 and TRBJ2-1; perhaps TRBD2 as D (6 bases). This receptor was identified in a man aged 25-45 years in good health and CMV-seropositive. The CDR3 DNA sequence: TGTGCCAGCAGCTGGGACCATAGCGGAGTAACGAGTAATGAGCAGTTCTTC. Protein product: CASSWDHSGVTSNEQFF.